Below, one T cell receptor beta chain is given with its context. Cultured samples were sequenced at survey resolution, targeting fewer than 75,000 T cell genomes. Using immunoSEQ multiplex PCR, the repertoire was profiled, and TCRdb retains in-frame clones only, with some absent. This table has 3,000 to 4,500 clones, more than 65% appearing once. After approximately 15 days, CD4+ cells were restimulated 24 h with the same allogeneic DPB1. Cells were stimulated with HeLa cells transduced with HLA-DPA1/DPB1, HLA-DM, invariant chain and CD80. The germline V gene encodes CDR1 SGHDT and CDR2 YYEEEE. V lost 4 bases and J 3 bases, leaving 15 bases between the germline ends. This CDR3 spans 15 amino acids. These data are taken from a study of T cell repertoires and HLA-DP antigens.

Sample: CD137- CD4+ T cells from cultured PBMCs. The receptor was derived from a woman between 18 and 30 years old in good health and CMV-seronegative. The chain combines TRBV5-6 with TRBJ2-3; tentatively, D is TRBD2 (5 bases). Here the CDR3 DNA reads TGTGCCAGCAGCCAAAGGGCGGGCGGGACAGATACGCAGTATTTT. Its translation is CASSQRAGGTDTQYF.